A selection of T cell receptor beta chains follows, all from one sample in a study of blood T cell repertoires in COVID-19. Sequenced by immunoSEQ multiplex PCR; TCRdb stores in-frame clones only, minus some. The data show 110,000 to 150,000 clones, 80% seen once. Sequenced sample: peripheral blood. The source is a man between 65 and 85 years old who had recovered from COVID-19. CDR3s include the opening cysteine and the closing phenylalanine or tryptophan. A D gene is named only where the DNA matches it firmly. Size values are once, few and many counts, or a class for expanded clones, and some rows have none.

v_gene: TRBV19
abundance: .
d_gene: TRBD1
j_gene: TRBJ2-7
CDR3nt: TGTGCCAGTAGTACGGACAGGGGCAACGAGCAGTACTTC
CDR3aa: CASSTDRGNEQYF

v_gene: TRBV27
abundance: .
d_gene: TRBD1
j_gene: TRBJ2-7
CDR3nt: TGTGCCAGCAGTTCCTCGACAGGGCGATACGAGCAGTACTTC
CDR3aa: CASSSSTGRYEQYF

v_gene: TRBV11-2
abundance: .
d_gene: .
j_gene: TRBJ2-5
CDR3nt: TGTGCCAGCAGCCGGACGGGGGGCGGGAGACCAGAGACCCAGTACTTC
CDR3aa: CASSRTGGGRPETQYF

v_gene: TRBV6-1
abundance: .
d_gene: TRBD1
j_gene: TRBJ1-1
CDR3nt: TGTGCCAGCAGTGACCGACTTACAGGGGGCGCGGGTGAAGCTTTCTTT
CDR3aa: CASSDRLTGGAGEAFF

v_gene: TRBV4-3
abundance: .
d_gene: TRBD2
j_gene: TRBJ2-1
CDR3nt: TGCGCCAGCAGCCAAGATTTTGCGGGAGGCGTCGGCTACAATGAGCAGTTCTTC
CDR3aa: CASSQDFAGGVGYNEQFF

v_gene: TRBV30
abundance: .
d_gene: .
j_gene: TRBJ2-6
CDR3nt: TGTGCCTGGAGTGTTCAAACAGCTGGGGCCAACGTCCTGACTTTC
CDR3aa: CAWSVQTAGANVLTF

v_gene: TRBV15
abundance: few
d_gene: .
j_gene: TRBJ2-3
CDR3nt: TGTGCCACCCGAGGTTACAGGGAGTCAGATACGCAGTATTTT
CDR3aa: CATRGYRESDTQYF

v_gene: TRBV7-2
abundance: .
d_gene: TRBD2
j_gene: TRBJ2-7
CDR3nt: TGTGCCAGCAGCTTAACCCTAGCGGGAGTAAGGAACGAGCAGTACTTC
CDR3aa: CASSLTLAGVRNEQYF

v_gene: TRBV30
abundance: .
d_gene: .
j_gene: TRBJ1-1
CDR3nt: TGTGCCTGGAGTCCTAGGTTTGGCACTGAAGCTTTCTTT
CDR3aa: CAWSPRFGTEAFF

v_gene: TRBV9
abundance: .
d_gene: .
j_gene: TRBJ2-1
CDR3nt: TGTGCCAGCAGCGAGACACTAGGACTCTTTCAGTTCTTC
CDR3aa: CASSETLGLFQFF

v_gene: TRBV19
abundance: many
d_gene: .
j_gene: TRBJ1-1
CDR3nt: TGTGCCAGTAGTGGGGGCCCCCAGGCCACTGAAGCTTTCTTT
CDR3aa: CASSGGPQATEAFF

v_gene: TRBV7-9
abundance: .
d_gene: .
j_gene: TRBJ1-3
CDR3nt: TGTGCCTCCCGGGAGGACACCATATATTTT
CDR3aa: CASREDTIYF

v_gene: TRBV6-2/TRBV6-3
abundance: few
d_gene: TRBD1
j_gene: TRBJ2-1
CDR3nt: TGTGCCAGCAGTTACTCAACAGGGGGATACAATGAGCAGTTCTTC
CDR3aa: CASSYSTGGYNEQFF

v_gene: TRBV2
abundance: once
d_gene: .
j_gene: TRBJ2-1
CDR3nt: TGTGCCAGCAGGGAGGAGGGCAATGAGCAGTTCTTC
CDR3aa: CASREEGNEQFF

v_gene: TRBV5-1
abundance: once
d_gene: TRBD2
j_gene: TRBJ2-3
CDR3nt: TGCGCCAGCAGCTCCTTGACTAGCGGAAGCACAGATACGCAGTATTTT
CDR3aa: CASSSLTSGSTDTQYF

v_gene: TRBV10-2
abundance: once
d_gene: .
j_gene: TRBJ2-7
CDR3nt: TGCGCCAGCAGTGATATCAGCGGCAGGAGGTCCTACGAGCAGTACTTC
CDR3aa: CASSDISGRRSYEQYF

v_gene: TRBV19
abundance: .
d_gene: .
j_gene: TRBJ1-6
CDR3nt: TGTGCCAGCCGAGGGGGGGGAGGTTCACCCCTCCACTTT
CDR3aa: CASRGGGGSPLHF

v_gene: TRBV19
abundance: .
d_gene: .
j_gene: TRBJ2-1
CDR3nt: TGTGCCAGTAGTATAGCGAGCTCCTACAATGAGCAGTTCTTC
CDR3aa: CASSIASSYNEQFF

v_gene: TRBV3-1/TRBV3-2
abundance: .
d_gene: TRBD2
j_gene: TRBJ2-1
CDR3nt: TGTGCCAGCAGCCAAGGTGGGAATAGCGGGGCTTACAATGAGCAGTTCTTC
CDR3aa: CASSQGGNSGAYNEQFF

v_gene: TRBV19
abundance: .
d_gene: .
j_gene: TRBJ1-1
CDR3nt: TGTGCCAGTAGTATAGACAAGAACACTGAAGCTTTCTTT
CDR3aa: CASSIDKNTEAFF

v_gene: TRBV5-4
abundance: .
d_gene: .
j_gene: TRBJ2-7
CDR3nt: TGTGCCAGCAGCTTATTAGCCGGATCCGAGGAGCAGTACTTC
CDR3aa: CASSLLAGSEEQYF

v_gene: TRBV19
abundance: few
d_gene: .
j_gene: TRBJ2-5
CDR3nt: TGTGCCAGTAGCCCGACAGGGGAGGGGGAGACCCAGTACTTC
CDR3aa: CASSPTGEGETQYF

v_gene: TRBV12-5
abundance: few
d_gene: .
j_gene: TRBJ1-3
CDR3nt: TGTGCTAGTGGCTTGGACGGCGGCTCTGGAAACACCATATATTTT
CDR3aa: CASGLDGGSGNTIYF

v_gene: TRBV19
abundance: .
d_gene: TRBD2
j_gene: TRBJ2-2
CDR3nt: TGTGCCAGTAGGAGCCCTAGCGGGAGGGCCCGGACCGGGGAGCTGTTTTTT
CDR3aa: CASRSPSGRARTGELFF

v_gene: TRBV12-3/TRBV12-4
abundance: .
d_gene: TRBD1
j_gene: TRBJ1-2
CDR3nt: TGTGCCAGCAGCTCGACAGGGGAGTATGGCTACACCTTC
CDR3aa: CASSSTGEYGYTF

v_gene: TRBV27
abundance: .
d_gene: TRBD1
j_gene: TRBJ2-6
CDR3nt: TGTGCCAGCAGTCCGGGACAGTCTTTCTCTGGGGCCAACGTCCTGACTTTC
CDR3aa: CASSPGQSFSGANVLTF

v_gene: TRBV6-2/TRBV6-3
abundance: .
d_gene: .
j_gene: TRBJ1-2
CDR3nt: TGTGCCAGCAGTCACCAGGCTAACTATGGCTACACCTTC
CDR3aa: CASSHQANYGYTF

v_gene: TRBV30
abundance: .
d_gene: .
j_gene: TRBJ1-1
CDR3nt: TGTGCCTGGGGCGGGGCGGGGCTGAACACTGAAGCTTTCTTT
CDR3aa: CAWGGAGLNTEAFF

v_gene: TRBV20-1
abundance: .
d_gene: TRBD2
j_gene: TRBJ2-3
CDR3nt: TGCAGTGCTAGTTTAGGTAGCGGGAGTACAAATACGCAGTATTTT
CDR3aa: CSASLGSGSTNTQYF

v_gene: TRBV19
abundance: .
d_gene: .
j_gene: TRBJ2-6
CDR3nt: TGTGCCAGTAGTCATACAGGGTCAACTGGGGCCAACGTCCTGACTTTC
CDR3aa: CASSHTGSTGANVLTF

v_gene: TRBV4-1
abundance: .
d_gene: .
j_gene: TRBJ1-6
CDR3nt: TGCGCCAGCAGCCAAGACGTGAGCTCCTATAATTCACCCCTCCACTTT
CDR3aa: CASSQDVSSYNSPLHF

v_gene: TRBV30
abundance: .
d_gene: TRBD1
j_gene: TRBJ2-7
CDR3nt: TGTGCCTGTCAGGGAGGGGACAGGGGGCTCGAGCAGTACTTC
CDR3aa: CACQGGDRGLEQYF

v_gene: TRBV5-1
abundance: once
d_gene: TRBD2
j_gene: TRBJ2-7
CDR3nt: TGCGCCAGCAGCCGCAGCGGGATCTCCTACGAGCAGTACTTC
CDR3aa: CASSRSGISYEQYF

v_gene: TRBV7-9
abundance: .
d_gene: .
j_gene: TRBJ2-6
CDR3nt: TGTGCCAGCAGCTTAGCGGGGGCGATCTCTGGGGCCAACGTCCTGACTTTC
CDR3aa: CASSLAGAISGANVLTF

v_gene: TRBV7-8
abundance: .
d_gene: .
j_gene: TRBJ2-7
CDR3nt: TGTGCCAGCAGCTTAATCCCGGACAGAGCTTACGAGCAGTACTTC
CDR3aa: CASSLIPDRAYEQYF

v_gene: TRBV29-1
abundance: .
d_gene: TRBD1
j_gene: TRBJ2-7
CDR3nt: TGCAGCGTTGAAGATCAGGGGGCGGGTTACGAGCAGTACTTC
CDR3aa: CSVEDQGAGYEQYF

v_gene: TRBV27
abundance: .
d_gene: .
j_gene: TRBJ2-2
CDR3nt: TGTGCCAGCAGTACTAAAGACAGCGGGCCCGGGGAGCTGTTTTTT
CDR3aa: CASSTKDSGPGELFF

v_gene: TRBV5-1
abundance: .
d_gene: TRBD1
j_gene: TRBJ1-2
CDR3nt: TGCGCCAGCAGCCCCGACAGGGGGAACCATGGCTACACCTTC
CDR3aa: CASSPDRGNHGYTF

v_gene: TRBV7-8
abundance: .
d_gene: .
j_gene: TRBJ2-7
CDR3nt: TGTGCCAGCAGCCCATCCTACGAGCAGTACTTC
CDR3aa: CASSPSYEQYF

v_gene: TRBV9
abundance: .
d_gene: TRBD1
j_gene: TRBJ1-1
CDR3nt: TGTGCCAGCAGCCTAGGGGGCGCGACTGAAGCTTTCTTT
CDR3aa: CASSLGGATEAFF

v_gene: TRBV5-6
abundance: .
d_gene: .
j_gene: TRBJ2-7
CDR3nt: TGTGCCAGCAGCTTAGGCCTAGTTTACGAGCAGTACTTC
CDR3aa: CASSLGLVYEQYF

v_gene: TRBV18
abundance: .
d_gene: .
j_gene: TRBJ1-1
CDR3nt: TGTGCCAGCTCACCAGTCGACAGACCCGATGAAGCTTTCTTT
CDR3aa: CASSPVDRPDEAFF

v_gene: TRBV19
abundance: .
d_gene: .
j_gene: TRBJ2-6
CDR3nt: TGTGCCAGTAGTATACTAGTGGGGGGGGCCCGCTCTGGGGCCAACGTCCTGACTTTC
CDR3aa: CASSILVGGARSGANVLTF

v_gene: TRBV29-1
abundance: .
d_gene: TRBD2
j_gene: TRBJ2-5
CDR3nt: TGCAGCGTTTGGGGACTAGCGGTTCAAGAGACCCAGTACTTC
CDR3aa: CSVWGLAVQETQYF

v_gene: TRBV7-6
abundance: .
d_gene: TRBD2
j_gene: TRBJ2-1
CDR3nt: TGTGCCAGCAGCTTAGTAGTTGCGTCTAGCGGGAGGAATGAGCAGTTCTTC
CDR3aa: CASSLVVASSGRNEQFF

v_gene: TRBV9
abundance: .
d_gene: .
j_gene: TRBJ2-2
CDR3nt: TGTGCCAGCAATACGGGAGCTAGCACCGGGGAGCTGTTTTTT
CDR3aa: CASNTGASTGELFF

v_gene: TRBV18
abundance: .
d_gene: TRBD1
j_gene: TRBJ1-2
CDR3nt: TGTGCCAGCTCACGGCAGGGGGCGTCGAACTATGGCTACACCTTC
CDR3aa: CASSRQGASNYGYTF

v_gene: TRBV12-5
abundance: .
d_gene: .
j_gene: TRBJ2-7
CDR3nt: TGTGCTAGTGGTTTAAGGACATTTGCCTCGGGAGTCGAGCAGTACTTC
CDR3aa: CASGLRTFASGVEQYF

v_gene: TRBV30
abundance: .
d_gene: .
j_gene: TRBJ1-1
CDR3nt: TGTGCCTGGAGTGTGGCACCGCCCACTGAAGCTTTCTTT
CDR3aa: CAWSVAPPTEAFF

v_gene: TRBV21-1
abundance: .
d_gene: .
j_gene: TRBJ2-3
CDR3nt: TGTGCCAGCAGCAAGGGAGCGGGAGCGATCACAGATACGCAGTATTTT
CDR3aa: CASSKGAGAITDTQYF

v_gene: TRBV18
abundance: .
d_gene: TRBD1
j_gene: TRBJ1-1
CDR3nt: TGTGCCAGCTCACCCCCCCCGGGACAGGGGCCGCGAGCCGACACTGAAGCTTTCTTT
CDR3aa: CASSPPPGQGPRADTEAFF

v_gene: TRBV4-3
abundance: .
d_gene: .
j_gene: TRBJ2-7
CDR3nt: TGCGCCAGCAGCCAAGATGTTCGAGGAGCCTACGAGCAGTACTTC
CDR3aa: CASSQDVRGAYEQYF

v_gene: TRBV5-1
abundance: .
d_gene: TRBD2
j_gene: TRBJ2-1
CDR3nt: TGCGCCAGCAGCCCCCAAAGCGGGAGAGGGCGAGATGAGCAGTTCTTC
CDR3aa: CASSPQSGRGRDEQFF

v_gene: TRBV27
abundance: once
d_gene: .
j_gene: TRBJ2-7
CDR3nt: TGTGCCAGCAGTCCTATGAATCTAGCATCTTTCTACGAGCAGTACTTC
CDR3aa: CASSPMNLASFYEQYF

v_gene: TRBV15
abundance: .
d_gene: .
j_gene: TRBJ2-3
CDR3nt: TGTGCCACCAGCAGAGATTGGCAGGGGAAAGATACGCAGTATTTT
CDR3aa: CATSRDWQGKDTQYF

v_gene: TRBV5-5
abundance: .
d_gene: TRBD1
j_gene: TRBJ2-7
CDR3nt: TGTGCCAGCAGCTTCTCCGGGACAGGCGCCTACGAGCAGTACTTC
CDR3aa: CASSFSGTGAYEQYF

v_gene: TRBV5-1
abundance: .
d_gene: TRBD2
j_gene: TRBJ2-7
CDR3nt: TGCGCCAGCAGCTTGGCCGGGACTAGCGGAAACACCCAGTACTTC
CDR3aa: CASSLAGTSGNTQYF

v_gene: TRBV28
abundance: once
d_gene: .
j_gene: TRBJ2-1
CDR3nt: TGTGCCAGCAGTTCTCTAGGACTCAGCAAAACCACCGAGAACAATGAGCAGTTCTTC
CDR3aa: CASSSLGLSKTTENNEQFF

v_gene: TRBV2
abundance: few
d_gene: .
j_gene: TRBJ1-4
CDR3nt: TGTGCCAGCAGCTTTTCCCTCGAAAAACTGTTTTTT
CDR3aa: CASSFSLEKLFF

v_gene: TRBV5-1
abundance: .
d_gene: TRBD1
j_gene: TRBJ2-2
CDR3nt: TGCGCCAGCTCTGGACAGGGACTTACCGGGGAGCTGTTTTTT
CDR3aa: CASSGQGLTGELFF